This T cell receptor beta chain was found in a study of tumor-infiltrating lymphocytes in oesophageal squamous cell carcinoma. This clonotype was detected ten times or more. TCRdb re-analysed the PCR reads in MiXCR, keeping a single row per CDR3 protein. The table shows 10,000 to 15,000 distinct CDR3 sequences, with roughly 50% occurring only once. The source is a male donor with esophageal squamous cell carcinoma. The sequenced sample was esophageal tumor tissue.

The DNA of the CDR3 is TGTGCCAGTAGTGGGGGGACAGGGAGCACAGATACGCAGTATTTT. Translation: CASSGGTGSTDTQYF. The chain couples TRBV19 to TRBJ2-3, with 9 bases aligning to TRBD1. Germline CDR1 reads LNHDA; CDR2 reads SQIVND (reference sequence). The CDR3 spans 15 residues. The V gene end was trimmed by 5 bases and the J gene end by 0 bases; junction bases not matched to a gene: 3.